The 26 T cell receptor beta chains below come from one sample, sequenced in a study of beta chain features in type 1 diabetes. Findings of the study overall: When Type 1 diabetes patients were examined, their TCRB CDR3s proved moderately but significantly shorter in all four CD4+ subsets.

All of the isolated RNA was reverse transcribed, so expressed TCRB transcripts were sequenced. The assay was immunoSEQ multiplex PCR, and TCRdb's table has in-frame clones only and misses some. The table lists a few hundred thousand clones, approximately 13% of them singletons, with roughly 0.016% in the top ten. These receptors' antigens are unknown. The specimen sequenced was naive CD4+ T cells from blood. These receptors all stem from a woman between 18 and 29 years old with type 1 diabetes.

This clone was found a few times. The CDR3 loop is CASVGTGQLHNQPQHF. CDR3 DNA: TGTGCCAGCGTCGGGACAGGGCAATTACACAATCAGCCCCAGCATTTT. This rearrangement joins TRBV28 to TRBJ1-5; 9 nucleotides agree with TRBD1. CDR1 is MDHEN, CDR2 SYDVKM, per germline. Germline trimming cut 8 bases from V and 3 bases from J; bases unmatched to any gene: 11. This CDR3 has 16 residues.

The sample holds a few counts of this clone. Written as DNA, the CDR3 is TGTGCCAGCAGCTTGGGACTAGCGGAAAGGGAGCAGTATTTT. Translation gives CASSLGLAEREQYF. This chain joins TRBV7-9 and TRBJ2-3, with 11 bases matching TRBD2. The CDR3 loop spans 14 amino acids. CDR1 is SEHNR, CDR2 FQNEAQ, per germline (reference sequence). V gave up 3 bases and J gave up 11 bases; unmatched junction bases: 7.

The J gene is TRBJ2-1, the V gene TRBV5-4; D is possibly TRBD1 (6 bases). From germline, CDR1 is SGHNT and CDR2 YYREEE (reference sequence). V shed 0 bases and J shed 0 bases, with 13 bases lying between them. The CDR3 loop spans 17 amino acids. CDR3 nucleotide sequence: TGTGCCAGCAGCTTGGCCGGGGACACACGCTCCTACAATGAGCAGTTCTTC. Its translation is CASSLAGDTRSYNEQFF. Variable domain in full (rest from reference TRBV5-4 and TRBJ2-1): ETGVTQSPTHLIKTRGQQVTLRCSSQSGHNTVSWYQQALGQGPQFIFQYYREEENGRGNFPPRFSGLQFPNYSSELNVNALELDDSALYLCASSLAGDTRSYNEQFFGPGTRLTVL.

This clone was observed a few times. V and J are TRBV30 and TRBJ1-1, with a possible D match to TRBD1 (5 bases). This CDR3 comprises 14 residues. Germline assignment: CDR1 GTSNPN and CDR2 SVGIG (reference sequence). V dropped 0 bases and J dropped 5 bases, with 13 bases sitting between them. The CDR3 region has the DNA TGTGCCTGGAGTGTCTTCAGGGTGGGAACTGAAGCTTTCTTT. It encodes CAWSVFRVGTEAFF.

The chain is built from TRBV7-3 and TRBJ2-2; unclear D gene. From germline, CDR1 is SGHTA and CDR2 FQGTGA. The V gene lost 5 bases and the J gene lost 0 bases, with 7 bases spanning the gap. The CDR3 is 14 amino acids. CDR3 DNA sequence: TGTGCCAGCAGCGTAGCTCCGAACACCGGGGAGCTGTTTTTT. This codes for CASSVAPNTGELFF.

The rearrangement joins TRBV30 to TRBJ1-1; no clear D gene. The CDR3 sequence is 13 residues long. V shed 2 bases and J shed 1 base, with 8 bases lying between them. Germline CDR1 is GTSNPN and CDR2 is SVGIG (reference sequence). This chain's CDR3 is CAWSTVKNTEAFF. For the CDR3, the DNA is TGTGCCTGGAGTACTGTCAAGAACACTGAAGCTTTCTTT.

V usage is TRBV9 and J usage is TRBJ2-1, with TRBD1 identical over 8 bases. CDR1 and CDR2 from the germline V gene are SGDLS and YYNGEE. J lost 3 bases, V lost 0 bases, and 2 bases had no gene match. This CDR3 has 15 residues. CDR3: CASSVDGQGYNEQFF. The CDR3 DNA sequence: TGTGCCAGCAGCGTAGACGGACAGGGCTACAATGAGCAGTTCTTC.

This clone was seen a few times. The rearrangement uses TRBV18 and TRBJ2-7; D is unclear. The CDR3 totals 13 residues. Germline values: CDR1 KGHSH, CDR2 LQKENI. V gave up 2 bases and J gave up 2 bases, with 7 bases separating them. The CDR3, as DNA: TGTGCCAGCTCACCAGCGGCCCCCTACGAGCAGTACGTC. Translation gives CASSPAAPYEQYV.

The J gene is TRBJ2-1, the V gene TRBV29-1; 13 bases agree with TRBD2. Losses at the gene ends were 4 bases for V and 3 bases for J; bases not matched to a gene: 6. The germline V gene has CDR1 SQVTM and CDR2 ANQGSEA. The CDR3 contains 16 residues. CDR3 protein: CSVAAGTSGIYNEQFF. The CDR3 coding sequence is TGCAGCGTTGCAGCTGGGACTAGCGGGATCTACAATGAGCAGTTCTTC.

The genes are TRBV7-8 and TRBJ2-1, with D possibly matching TRBD1 (5 bases). The CDR3 contains 17 residues. Germline lookup yields CDR1 SGHVS and CDR2 FQNEAQ. Trimming took 5 bases from V and 4 from J, leaving 21 bases between them. The CDR3 region has the DNA TGTGCCAGCAGCCCCCGCAGGGAAGGCGGACCATACAATGAGCAGTTCTTC. Protein sequence: CASSPRREGGPYNEQFF.

This chain uses TRBV4-1 with TRBJ2-1; 14 bases line up with TRBD2. Germline V lookup: CDR1 MGHRA, CDR2 YSYEKL. This CDR3 contains 16 residues. Losses at the gene ends were 0 bases for V and 16 bases for J; bases not matched to a gene: 11. In nucleotides, the CDR3 is TGCGCCAGCAGCCAAGATATCGGGACTAGCGGGAGAGTCCGCTTCTTC. Amino acids: CASSQDIGTSGRVRFF.

V is TRBV18 and J is TRBJ2-7; D is perhaps TRBD1 (5 bases). The CDR3 runs to 12 residues. The germline V gene encodes CDR1 KGHSH and CDR2 LQKENI. Trimming removed 3 bases from V and 5 bases from J, with 8 bases in between. The CDR3 reads CASSPQGDEQYV. The CDR3 coding sequence is TGTGCCAGCTCACCTCAGGGTGACGAGCAGTACGTC.

This clone has just a few counts. The DNA of the CDR3 is TGTGCCAGCAGTGATGGCTTCTACGAGCAGTACTTC. Translating gives CASSDGFYEQYF. This chain joins TRBV2 and TRBJ2-7; D remains ambiguous. The CDR3 consists of 12 residues. The germline V and J ends were trimmed by 3 bases and 3 bases, with 6 bases remaining between them. Germline V gene data show CDR1 as SNHLY and CDR2 as FYNNEI.

This clone has just a few counts. In DNA, the CDR3 is TGTGCCAGCACCGCCAGATATGACAATGAGCAGTTCTTC. This gives the protein CASTARYDNEQFF. The J gene is TRBJ2-1, the V gene TRBV6-5; D uncertain. CDR1 and CDR2 from the germline V gene are MNHEY and SVGAGI. CDR3 length equals 13 residues. The V and J ends lost 7 bases and 5 bases respectively, with 12 bases between them.

J is TRBJ2-7 and V is TRBV30; 9 bases fit TRBD1. In germline, CDR1 is GTSNPN, CDR2 SVGIG (reference sequence). Germline trimming cut 0 bases from V and 3 bases from J; bases unmatched to any gene: 6. CDR3 size: 15 residues. The CDR3 protein is CAWSVLGTGNYEQYF. The DNA of the CDR3 is TGTGCCTGGAGTGTGCTCGGGACAGGGAACTACGAGCAGTACTTC.

The chain employs TRBV4-3 and TRBJ2-3; 11 bases are shared with TRBD2. The V and J ends lost 1 base and 4 bases, in that order; junction bases with no gene match: 7. Germline V gives CDR1 LGHNA, CDR2 YSLEER. The CDR3 length is 17 residues. CDR3 nucleotides: TGCGCCAGCAGCCAAGCATTTACTAGCGGGAGACCAGATACGCAGTATTTT. This translates into CASSQAFTSGRPDTQYF.

This clone was seen more than once but under ten times. This chain connects TRBV18 to TRBJ2-7, with D possibly matching TRBD2 (6 bases). The CDR3 runs to 16 residues. Germline CDR1 reads KGHSH; CDR2 reads LQKENI. The ends were cut back, 3 bases at V and 2 bases at J, with 17 bases in the middle. The CDR3 DNA follows: TGTGCCAGCTCACCTCCTATGTGGAGGGCCCCCTACGAGCAGTACTTC. It codes for CASSPPMWRAPYEQYF.

This chain uses TRBV30 with TRBJ2-3; weak D call: TRBD2 (5 bases). CDR3 size: 14 residues. Germline V CDR1 and CDR2: GTSNPN, SVGIG (reference sequence). V was clipped by 0 bases and J by 2 bases, with 9 bases between them. CDR3 protein: CAWSVSGFTDTQYF. In nucleotides, the CDR3 is TGTGCCTGGAGTGTGAGCGGTTTCACAGATACGCAGTATTTT.

This clone came up a few times. V is TRBV19 and J is TRBJ1-2, with D perhaps TRBD1 (5 bases). V lost 6 bases, J lost 5 bases, and 16 bases lay in between. Germline CDR1 LNHDA, CDR2 SQIVND (reference sequence). This CDR3 has 14 residues. The CDR3 loop reads CASSPRTPEYGYTF. In DNA form, the CDR3 reads TGTGCCAGTAGCCCTAGGACACCGGAATATGGCTACACCTTC. The variable domain in full, completed from reference TRBV19 and TRBJ1-2, reads DGGITQSPKYLFRKEGQNVTLSCEQNLNHDAMYWYRQDPGQGLRLIYYSQIVNDFQKGDIAEGYSVSREKKESFPLTVTSAQKNPTAFYLCASSPRTPEYGYTFGSGTRLTVV.

This clone appeared a few times. CDR3 sequence: CASVQDRNQPQHF. In DNA, the CDR3 is TGTGCCAGCGTACAGGACCGGAATCAGCCCCAGCATTTT. The rearrangement links TRBV2 to TRBJ1-5; the D gene is possibly TRBD1 (5 bases). This CDR3 is 13 amino acids long. V was pared by 8 bases and J by 4 bases, with 12 bases between. Germline V lookup: CDR1 SNHLY, CDR2 FYNNEI.

This sequence joins TRBV30 and TRBJ2-7; D may be TRBD2 (6 bases). Trimming pared 5 bases from V and 4 bases from J, leaving 15 bases between. CDR3 size: 13 residues. Germline loops: CDR1 GTSNPN, CDR2 SVGIG (reference sequence). For the CDR3, the DNA is TGTGCCTGGGGGGGGAGTGGCGTTTACGAGCAGTACTTC. Translating gives CAWGGSGVYEQYF.

The V gene is TRBV25-1, the J gene TRBJ2-1, with TRBD1 identical over 9 bases. The CDR3 contains 14 residues. V lost 7 bases to trimming and J lost 4 bases; unmatched junction nucleotides: 5. CDR1 and CDR2 (germline): MGHDK, SYGVNS. In DNA, the CDR3 is TGTGCCAGCACTGACGGGACAGGGTACAATGAGCAGTTCTTC. Translating it yields CASTDGTGYNEQFF.

V and J are TRBV5-1 and TRBJ1-2, with 11 nucleotides matching TRBD1. Germline-derived CDR1 and CDR2 are SGHRS and YFSETQ. The trim removed 2 bases at V and 6 bases at J, leaving 3 bases unmatched. This CDR3 is 14 amino acids long. The CDR3 nucleotides are TGCGCCAGCAGCTTCGGACAGGGGGCGAATGGCTACACCTTC. This encodes CASSFGQGANGYTF.

The chain carries TRBV11-2 and TRBJ2-3; 8 bases agree with TRBD2. Germline CDR1 SGHAT, CDR2 FQNNGV. This CDR3 spans 19 amino acids. Trimming cost V 1 base and J 0 bases; bases outside gene matches: 12. Here the CDR3 reads CASSLVGLAGGISTDTQYF. In nucleotides, the CDR3 is TGTGCCAGCAGCTTAGTTGGATTGGCGGGAGGTATTAGCACAGATACGCAGTATTTT.

V gene TRBV7-8 combines with J gene TRBJ2-7; possibly TRBD2 for D (6 bases). CDR1 is SGHVS, CDR2 FQNEAQ, per germline. This CDR3 contains 14 residues. V lost 3 bases and J lost 2, with 11 bases in between. As DNA, the CDR3 is TGTGCCAGCAGCTTTCAGGGCGGGACCTACGAGCAGTACTTC. This sequence encodes CASSFQGGTYEQYF.

The chain carries TRBV5-1 and TRBJ2-7; the match to TRBD2 covers 7 bases. Germline CDR1 and CDR2: SGHRS and YFSETQ. J was trimmed by 2 bases and V by 2 bases; bases with no gene match: 4. The CDR3 is 14 amino acids. The DNA of the CDR3 is TGCGCCAGCAGCTTCGCAAGCGGGGCCTACGAGCAGTACTTC. Protein: CASSFASGAYEQYF.